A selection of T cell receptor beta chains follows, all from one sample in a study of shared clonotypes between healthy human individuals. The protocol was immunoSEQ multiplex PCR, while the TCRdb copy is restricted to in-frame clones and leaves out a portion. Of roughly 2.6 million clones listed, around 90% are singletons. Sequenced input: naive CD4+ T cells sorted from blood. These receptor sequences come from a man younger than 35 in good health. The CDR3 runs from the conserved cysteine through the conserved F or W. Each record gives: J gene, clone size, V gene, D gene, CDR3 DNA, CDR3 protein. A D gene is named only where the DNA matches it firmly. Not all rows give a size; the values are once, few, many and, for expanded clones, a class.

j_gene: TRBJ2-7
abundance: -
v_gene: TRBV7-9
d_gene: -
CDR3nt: TGTGCCAGCAGCTCGGCGATCAGGGGCCCGGGCTACGAGCAGTACTTC
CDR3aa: CASSSAIRGPGYEQYF

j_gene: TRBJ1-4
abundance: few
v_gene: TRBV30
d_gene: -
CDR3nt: TGTGCCTGGAGTCGGACCGGGAATGAAAAACTGTTTTTT
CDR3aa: CAWSRTGNEKLFF

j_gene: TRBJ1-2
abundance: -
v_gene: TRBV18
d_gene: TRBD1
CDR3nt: TGTGCCAGCTCACCATCCAACCAGGGACAGGGGTTGTTGTATGGCTACACCTTC
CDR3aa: CASSPSNQGQGLLYGYTF

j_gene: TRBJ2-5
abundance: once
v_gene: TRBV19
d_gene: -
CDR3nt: TGTGCCAGTAGTATTGGTCACCAAGAGACCCAGTACTTC
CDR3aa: CASSIGHQETQYF

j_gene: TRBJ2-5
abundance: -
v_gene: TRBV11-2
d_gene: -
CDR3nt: TGTGCCAGCAGCTTGGGGACAAAAGAGGGAGAGACCCAGTACTTC
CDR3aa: CASSLGTKEGETQYF

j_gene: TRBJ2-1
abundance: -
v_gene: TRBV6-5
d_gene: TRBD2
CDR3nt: TGTGCCAGCAGTTCCCTAGCGGGAGGGTACAATGAGCAGTTCTTC
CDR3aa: CASSSLAGGYNEQFF

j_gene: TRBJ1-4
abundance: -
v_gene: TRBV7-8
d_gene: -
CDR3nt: TGTGCCAGCAGCTTAGAAGGATCCACACGGGAAAAACTGTTTTTT
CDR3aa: CASSLEGSTREKLFF

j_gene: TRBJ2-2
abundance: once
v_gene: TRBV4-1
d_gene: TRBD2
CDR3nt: TGCGCCAGCAGCGTAACTAGCGGGAGGAACACCGGGGAGCTGTTTTTT
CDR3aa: CASSVTSGRNTGELFF

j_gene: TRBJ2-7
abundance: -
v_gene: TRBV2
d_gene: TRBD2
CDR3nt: TGTGCCAGCAGTGCTCAGGCGGGGGAGTACGAGCAGTACTTC
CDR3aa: CASSAQAGEYEQYF

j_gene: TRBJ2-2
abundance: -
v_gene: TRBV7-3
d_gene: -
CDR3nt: TGTGCCAGCAGCTCCCCCCTTTCCGGGGAGCTGTTTTTT
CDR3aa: CASSSPLSGELFF

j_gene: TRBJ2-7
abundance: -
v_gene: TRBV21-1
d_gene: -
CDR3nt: TGTGCCAGCAGCAAAGTAAGGAGGGTAGGCGAGCAGTACTTC
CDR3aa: CASSKVRRVGEQYF

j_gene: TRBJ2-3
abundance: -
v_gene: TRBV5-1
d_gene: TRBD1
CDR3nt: TGCGCCAGCAGCCCGGAGGGACAGGGGATGGATACGCAGTATTTT
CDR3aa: CASSPEGQGMDTQYF

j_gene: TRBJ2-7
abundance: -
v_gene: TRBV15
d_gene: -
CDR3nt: TGTGCCACCAGCAGAGATCAGGTTTACGAGCAGTACTTC
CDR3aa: CATSRDQVYEQYF

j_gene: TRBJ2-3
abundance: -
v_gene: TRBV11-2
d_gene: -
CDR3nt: TGTGCCAGCAGCTTAGCCGGGACTAGCACAGATACGCAGTATTTT
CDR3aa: CASSLAGTSTDTQYF

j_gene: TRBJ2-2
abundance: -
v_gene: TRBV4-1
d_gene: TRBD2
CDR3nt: TGCGCCAGCAGCGCACATTCTAGCGGGAGGAACACCGGGGAGCTGTTTTTT
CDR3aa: CASSAHSSGRNTGELFF

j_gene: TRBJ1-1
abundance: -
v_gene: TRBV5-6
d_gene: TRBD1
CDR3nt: TGTGCCAGCAGCTTGGGACAGGGGTTTGAAGCTTTCTTT
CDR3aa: CASSLGQGFEAFF

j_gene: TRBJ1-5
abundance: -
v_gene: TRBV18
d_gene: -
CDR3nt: TGTGCCAGCTCCACCGGAAGGGCGATGGGCAATCAGCCCCAGCATTTT
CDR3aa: CASSTGRAMGNQPQHF

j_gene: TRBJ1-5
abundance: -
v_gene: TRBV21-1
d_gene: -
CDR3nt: TGTGCCAGCACCTTATGGGACCCCCCTTATAGCAATCAGCCCCAGCATTTT
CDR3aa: CASTLWDPPYSNQPQHF

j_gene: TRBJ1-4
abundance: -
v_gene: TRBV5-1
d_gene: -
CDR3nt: TGCGCCAGTCGAGATCAAGGGACTTGGGATGAAAAACTGTTTTTT
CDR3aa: CASRDQGTWDEKLFF

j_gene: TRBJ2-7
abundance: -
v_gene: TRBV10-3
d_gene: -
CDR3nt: TGTGCCATCAGTGAGTCGATCGGCAGTCCCTACGAGCAGTACTTC
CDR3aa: CAISESIGSPYEQYF

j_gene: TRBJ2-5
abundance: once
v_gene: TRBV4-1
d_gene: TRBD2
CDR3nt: TGCGCCAGCAGCCAAGGCGGGGGGGAAGAGACCCAGTACTTC
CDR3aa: CASSQGGGEETQYF

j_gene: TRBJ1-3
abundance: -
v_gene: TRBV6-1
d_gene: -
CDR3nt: TGTGCCAGCAGTGGCTCGTATTCCAGAAACACCATATATTTT
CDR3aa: CASSGSYSRNTIYF

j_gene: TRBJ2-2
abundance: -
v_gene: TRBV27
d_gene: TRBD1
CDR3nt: TGTGCCAGCAGTTATCAGCGGACAGGGCCCACCGGGGAGCTGTTTTTT
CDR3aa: CASSYQRTGPTGELFF

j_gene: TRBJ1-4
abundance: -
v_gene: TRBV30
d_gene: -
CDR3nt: TGTGCCTGGACTGTAGGGGGGACGGGTTACGCACTGTTTTTT
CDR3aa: CAWTVGGTGYALFF

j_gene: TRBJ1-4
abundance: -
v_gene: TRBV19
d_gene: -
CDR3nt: TGTGCCAGTAGTCCCTGGACTGCAACTAATGAAAAACTGTTTTTT
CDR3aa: CASSPWTATNEKLFF

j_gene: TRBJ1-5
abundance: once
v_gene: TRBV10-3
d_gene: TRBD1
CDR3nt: TGTGCCATCAGTGAACGACAGGGGAACAATCAGCCCCAGCATTTT
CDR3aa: CAISERQGNNQPQHF

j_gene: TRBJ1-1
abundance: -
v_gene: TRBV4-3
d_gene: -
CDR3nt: TGCGCCAGCAGCCAAGGAGGTTGGCAGGGAGACGCTGAAGCTTTCTTT
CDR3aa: CASSQGGWQGDAEAFF

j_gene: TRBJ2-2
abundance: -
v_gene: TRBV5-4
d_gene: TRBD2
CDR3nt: TGTGCCAGCAGCTTAGGCGGGAGAGACGGGGAGCTGTTTTTT
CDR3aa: CASSLGGRDGELFF

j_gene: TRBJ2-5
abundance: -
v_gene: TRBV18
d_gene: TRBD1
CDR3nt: TGTGCCAGCTCACCGGACAGGGGGCTAATCGGTGAGACCCAGTACTTC
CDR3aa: CASSPDRGLIGETQYF

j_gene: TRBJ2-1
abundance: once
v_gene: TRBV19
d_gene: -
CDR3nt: TGTGCCAGTAGTATAGAAACGGGGGCAGGGCGGGATGAGCAGTTCTTC
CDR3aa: CASSIETGAGRDEQFF

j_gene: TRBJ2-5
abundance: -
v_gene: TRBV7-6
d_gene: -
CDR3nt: TGTGCCAGCAGCTTAGCGGGGGGTCAAGAGACCCAGTACTTC
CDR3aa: CASSLAGGQETQYF

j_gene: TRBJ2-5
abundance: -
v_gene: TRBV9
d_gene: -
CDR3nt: TGTGCCAGCAGCGTAGGAACTTTCACCCGTCAAGAGACCCAGTACTTC
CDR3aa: CASSVGTFTRQETQYF

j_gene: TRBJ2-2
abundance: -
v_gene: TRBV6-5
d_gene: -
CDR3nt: TGTGCCAGCAGTTACTCCAGGCCCCCCCGGGGCGGGGAGCTGTTTTTT
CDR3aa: CASSYSRPPRGGELFF

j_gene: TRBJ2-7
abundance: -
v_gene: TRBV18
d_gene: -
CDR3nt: TGTGCCAGCTCACCAACGAGATTAGGATACGAGCAGTACTTC
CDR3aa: CASSPTRLGYEQYF

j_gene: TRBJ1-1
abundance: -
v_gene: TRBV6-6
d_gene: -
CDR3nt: TGTGCCAGCAGTACAGCGGAGCCAGGTATGAACACTGAAGCTTTCTTT
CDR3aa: CASSTAEPGMNTEAFF

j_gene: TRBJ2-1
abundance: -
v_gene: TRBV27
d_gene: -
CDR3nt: TGTGCCAGCAGTTGGGGGACTCCCTTGGAGTACAATGAGCAGTTCTTC
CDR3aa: CASSWGTPLEYNEQFF

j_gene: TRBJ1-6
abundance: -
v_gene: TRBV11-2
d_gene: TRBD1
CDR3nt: TGTGCCAGCAGCTTAGGGGGACAGGGTTGGAATTCACCCCTCCACTTT
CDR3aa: CASSLGGQGWNSPLHF

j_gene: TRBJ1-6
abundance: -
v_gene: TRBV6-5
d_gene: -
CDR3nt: TGTGCCAGCAGTTACGGGACATTCAATTCACCCCTCCACTTT
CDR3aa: CASSYGTFNSPLHF

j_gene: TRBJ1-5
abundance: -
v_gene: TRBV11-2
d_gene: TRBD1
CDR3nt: TGTGCCAGCAGCTTGGGACAGGCCGATGTTAGGGCCCAGCATTTT
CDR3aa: CASSLGQADVRAQHF

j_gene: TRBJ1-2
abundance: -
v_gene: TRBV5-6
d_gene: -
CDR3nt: TGTGCCAGCAGAGTTCCCGGGGGAACTAACTATGGCTACACCTTC
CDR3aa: CASRVPGGTNYGYTF

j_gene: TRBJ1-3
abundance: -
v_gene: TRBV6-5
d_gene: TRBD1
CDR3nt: TGTGCCAGCAGTTCCCCGGGACAGGGAAACACCATATATTTT
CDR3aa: CASSSPGQGNTIYF

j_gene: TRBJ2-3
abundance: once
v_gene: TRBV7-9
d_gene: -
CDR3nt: TGTGCCAGCAGTTACGGGGGAGTGGATACGCAGTATTTT
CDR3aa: CASSYGGVDTQYF

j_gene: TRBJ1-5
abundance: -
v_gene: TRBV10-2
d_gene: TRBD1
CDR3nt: TGCGCCAGCGGGGGACAGGGGCCTAATAGCAATCAGCCCCAGCATTTT
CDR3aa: CASGGQGPNSNQPQHF